The 32 T cell receptor beta chains listed next were all sequenced from one sample in a study of shared clonotypes between healthy human individuals. Method: immunoSEQ multiplex PCR; TCRdb's copy keeps in-frame clones and lacks some. The repertoire has 2 million to 2.5 million clones, nearly 97% of them found once; the top ten carry more than 0.1%. The sample taken for sequencing was naive CD4+ T cells sorted from blood. Subset indicated: CD45RA+ positively selected. The receptors shown here come from a man aged 18 to 29 in good health.

V usage is TRBV6-1 and J usage is TRBJ2-5; possibly TRBD2 for D (6 bases). This CDR3 spans 13 amino acids. Germline CDR1 MNHNS, CDR2 SASEGT. The germline V and J ends were trimmed by 3 bases and 7 bases, with 12 bases remaining between them. The CDR3 sequence is CASSEAGLVTQYF. CDR3 in DNA: TGTGCCAGCAGTGAGGCGGGGCTGGTGACCCAGTACTTC.

This clone was counted a few times. V is TRBV7-9 and J is TRBJ1-3; D is unresolved. The CDR3 loop spans 15 amino acids. V was clipped by 2 bases and J by 0 bases, with 8 bases between them. CDR1 and CDR2 (germline): SEHNR, FQNEAQ (reference sequence). The CDR3 sequence is CASSLSQNSGNTIYF. CDR3 coding DNA: TGTGCCAGCAGCTTATCACAAAACTCTGGAAACACCATATATTTT.

The rearrangement joins TRBV7-9 to TRBJ1-1; D unclear. CDR1 and CDR2 (germline): SEHNR, FQNEAQ (reference sequence). The CDR3 extends over 14 amino acids. Between the trimmed V and J ends, which lost 1 base and 4 bases, there was a span of 10 bases. The CDR3 loop reads CASSLVAPATEAFF. The CDR3 DNA follows: TGTGCCAGCAGCTTAGTCGCGCCAGCCACTGAAGCTTTCTTT. The full variable domain, completed using reference TRBV7-9 and TRBJ1-1, is DTGVSQNPRHKITKRGQNVTFRCDPISEHNRLYWYRQTLGQGPEFLTYFQNEAQLEKSRLLSDRFSAERPKGSFSTLEIQRTEQGDSAMYLCASSLVAPATEAFFGQGTRLTVV.

This chain uses TRBV4-1 with TRBJ1-2; TRBD1 matches at 9 bases. Trimming removed 4 bases from V and 7 bases from J; junction bases left unmatched: 7. CDR1 and CDR2 (germline): MGHRA, YSYEKL. The CDR3 is 14 residues long. DNA of the CDR3: TGCGCCAGCAGCCCGAGGACAGGGGCCCCTGGCTACACCTTC. Translating it yields CASSPRTGAPGYTF.

The V call is TRBV27, the J call TRBJ1-4; no clear D. Per the germline V gene, CDR1 is MNHEY and CDR2 is SMNVEV (reference sequence). V dropped 6 bases and J dropped 0 bases, with 11 bases sitting between them. This CDR3 has 15 amino acids. The CDR3 DNA reads TGTGCCAGCAGCCCACGGAGGGCAACTAATGAAAAACTGTTTTTT. Protein: CASSPRRATNEKLFF.

The rearrangement uses TRBV29-1 and TRBJ1-2, with D maybe TRBD1 (6 bases). The germline V gene encodes CDR1 SQVTM and CDR2 ANQGSEA. This CDR3 has 13 amino acids. Trimming shortened V by 6 bases and J by 1 base, and 12 bases separated the two germline ends. The CDR3, as DNA: TGCAGCGTCCTACAGGGTCTTAACTATGGCTACACCTTC. Translation: CSVLQGLNYGYTF. Full variable domain (rest looked up from reference TRBV29-1 and TRBJ1-2): SAVISQKPSRDICQRGTSLTIQCQVDSQVTMMFWYRQQPGQSLTLIATANQGSEATYESGFVIDKFPISRPNLTFSTLTVSNMSPEDSSIYLCSVLQGLNYGYTFGSGTRLTVV.

This chain links TRBV20-1 with TRBJ2-5, with D unclear. The CDR3 spans 11 residues. Germline assignment: CDR1 DFQATT and CDR2 SNEGSKA (reference sequence). Trimming removed 6 bases from V and 7 bases from J, with 12 bases in between. CDR3 in DNA: TGCAGTGCCGGCCCGTCGGGGACCCAGTACTTC. It specifies CSAGPSGTQYF.

This chain connects TRBV11-3 to TRBJ2-3; tentatively, D is TRBD2 (6 bases). The CDR3 totals 16 residues. The germline V gene has CDR1 SGHNT and CDR2 YENEEA. The V end lost 5 bases, the J end lost 4 bases, and 19 bases lay between the germline ends. As DNA, the CDR3 is TGTGCCAGCAGCCCCTTTAGCGGACCCGAGTCAGATACGCAGTATTTT. It translates to CASSPFSGPESDTQYF.

The chain combines TRBV29-1 with TRBJ1-3; no firm D call. Trimming removed 1 base at V and 0 bases at J, with 7 bases between. Germline V CDR1 and CDR2: SQVTM, ANQGSEA. This CDR3 contains 14 residues. The DNA for the CDR3 is TGCAGCGTTGAAGCGGCCAACTCTGGAAACACCATATATTTT. Protein product: CSVEAANSGNTIYF.

With regard to this clone: Different DNA sequences within this sample yield the same CDR3. J is TRBJ2-2 and V is TRBV5-1; D gene unclear. The CDR3 is 13 residues long. Looked up from germline, CDR1 is SGHRS and CDR2 is YFSETQ. The V and J ends lost 0 bases and 5 bases respectively, with 5 bases between them. The CDR3 nucleotides read TGCGCCAGCAGCTTGGCCGATACCGGGGAGCTGTTTTTT. Translated, it gives CASSLADTGELFF.

This rearrangement joins TRBV19 to TRBJ1-5; 9 bases line up with TRBD1. The CDR3 has 16 residues. Germline assignment: CDR1 LNHDA and CDR2 SQIVND (reference sequence). Losses at the gene ends were 5 bases for V and 2 bases for J; bases not matched to a gene: 7. In DNA form, the CDR3 reads TGTGCCAGTAGTCTCTGGGGACAGGGTGGCAATCAGCCCCAGCATTTT. Its protein is CASSLWGQGGNQPQHF. Full variable domain (outside the CDR3, taken from reference TRBV19 and TRBJ1-5): DGGITQSPKYLFRKEGQNVTLSCEQNLNHDAMYWYRQDPGQGLRLIYYSQIVNDFQKGDIAEGYSVSREKKESFPLTVTSAQKNPTAFYLCASSLWGQGGNQPQHFGDGTRLSIL.

The J gene is TRBJ2-1, the V gene TRBV11-1; TRBD2 agrees at 15 bases. Germline V gives CDR1 SGHAT, CDR2 FQDESV (reference sequence). The V gene end was trimmed by 5 bases and the J gene end by 10 bases; junction bases not matched to a gene: 6. The CDR3 covers 15 residues. CDR3 coding DNA: TGTGCCAGCAGCACCGGACTAGCGGGGGGGCAAGAGCAGTTCTTC. This encodes CASSTGLAGGQEQFF.

This clone has only one observation. The V call is TRBV28, the J call TRBJ2-1; TRBD2 aligns across 8 bases. The CDR3 length is 12 residues. V lost 10 bases and J lost 6; bases outside the gene matches: 5. Germline CDR1 is MDHEN and CDR2 is SYDVKM. The CDR3 coding sequence is TGTGCCATCGGGGGGGCCGTCAATGAGCAGTTCTTC. Encoded protein: CAIGGAVNEQFF.

About this clone: The same CDR3 is also encoded by other DNA sequences in this sample. The chain combines TRBV9 with TRBJ2-3, with 13 bases identical to TRBD2. In germline, CDR1 is SGDLS, CDR2 YYNGEE. The J segment lost 5 bases and the V segment lost 1 base, leaving 1 base of the junction unmatched. CDR3 size: 15 residues. As DNA, the CDR3 is TGTGCCAGCAGCGTACGGACTAGCGGGAGAGATACGCAGTATTTT. It yields the protein CASSVRTSGRDTQYF. Using reference TRBV9 and TRBJ2-3 for the parts outside the CDR3, the full variable domain is DSGVTQTPKHLITATGQRVTLRCSPRSGDLSVYWYQQSLDQGLQFLIQYYNGEERAKGNILERFSAQQFPDLHSELNLSSLELGDSALYFCASSVRTSGRDTQYFGPGTRLTVL.

As concerns this clone: Other nucleotide sequences from this sample produce the same CDR3. The chain recombines TRBV27 with TRBJ2-2; D call uncertain. Germline assignment: CDR1 MNHEY and CDR2 SMNVEV (reference sequence). The CDR3 has 13 amino acids. V shed 5 bases and J shed 1 base, with 5 bases lying between them. CDR3 in amino acids: CASSARNTGELFF. The CDR3 DNA reads as TGTGCCAGCAGTGCCCGGAACACCGGGGAGCTGTTTTTT.

This chain links TRBV7-9 with TRBJ2-2, with D perhaps matching TRBD2 (6 bases). The germline V gene has CDR1 SEHNR and CDR2 FQNEAQ (reference sequence). The CDR3 is 14 amino acids. Between the trimmed V and J ends, which lost 5 bases and 4 bases, there was a span of 11 bases. Written as DNA, the CDR3 is TGTGCCAGCAGCGGAATAGCGGTCACCGGGGAGCTGTTTTTT. Protein sequence: CASSGIAVTGELFF. Full variable domain (remainder filled in from reference TRBV7-9 and TRBJ2-2): DTGVSQNPRHKITKRGQNVTFRCDPISEHNRLYWYRQTLGQGPEFLTYFQNEAQLEKSRLLSDRFSAERPKGSFSTLEIQRTEQGDSAMYLCASSGIAVTGELFFGEGSRLTVL.

The chain combines TRBV11-1 with TRBJ2-3; D gene unclear. V was shortened by 0 bases and J by 0 bases, with 7 bases between the two germline ends. The CDR3 totals 15 residues. Germline V gene lookup returns CDR1 SGHAT and CDR2 FQDESV (reference sequence). CDR3 protein: CASSLAAISTDTQYF. In nucleotides, the CDR3 is TGTGCCAGCAGCTTAGCGGCTATAAGCACAGATACGCAGTATTTT.

The J gene is TRBJ1-5, the V gene TRBV28; D may be TRBD1 (5 bases). Deletions cut 7 bases from V and 1 base from J, with 11 bases between. In germline, CDR1 is MDHEN, CDR2 SYDVKM. The CDR3 totals 14 residues. CDR3 coding DNA: TGTGCCAGCACCGTTAGGGACAGCAATCAGCCCCAGCATTTT. Translated, it gives CASTVRDSNQPQHF. Supplemented by reference TRBV28 and TRBJ1-5, the full variable domain reads DVKVTQSSRYLVKRTGEKVFLECVQDMDHENMFWYRQDPGLGLRLIYFSYDVKMKEKGDIPEGYSVSREKKERFSLILESASTNQTSMYLCASTVRDSNQPQHFGDGTRLSIL.

V gene TRBV5-1 combines with J gene TRBJ2-3, with no clear D. Germline V CDR1 and CDR2: SGHRS, YFSETQ. The V end lost 0 bases, the J end lost 1 base, and 9 bases lay between the germline ends. The CDR3 loop spans 15 amino acids. The CDR3 nucleotides read TGCGCCAGCAGCTTGGAAGGATTTGGCACAGATACGCAGTATTTT. Its translation is CASSLEGFGTDTQYF. Together with reference TRBV5-1 and TRBJ2-3, the CDR3 gives the full variable domain: KAGVTQTPRYLIKTRGQQVTLSCSPISGHRSVSWYQQTPGQGLQFLFEYFSETQRNKGNFPGRFSGRQFSNSRSEMNVSTLELGDSALYLCASSLEGFGTDTQYFGPGTRLTVL.

The chain carries TRBV21-1 and TRBJ1-5. TRBV21-1 constitutes a pseudogene. The length of the CDR3 is 13 residues. CDR3: CASLKGGCRPQHF. The CDR3 DNA is TGTGCCAGCCTCAAGGGGGGGTGCCGACCCCAGCATTTT.

The V call is TRBV14, the J call TRBJ2-7; no reliable D call. This CDR3 region has 13 residues. V was cut by 3 bases and J by 0 bases, with 6 bases left in between. Germline CDR1 is SGHDN and CDR2 is FVKESK. CDR3 in amino acids: CASSQVGSYEQYF. The CDR3 region has the DNA TGTGCCAGCAGCCAGGTAGGCTCCTACGAGCAGTACTTC.

The chain carries TRBV11-2 and TRBJ1-2; D may be TRBD1 (6 bases). CDR3 size: 15 residues. Per germline, CDR1 SGHAT and CDR2 FQNNGV. The V gene lost 0 bases and the J gene lost 4 bases, with 12 bases spanning the gap. The CDR3 is CASSLDRGGSYGYTF. The CDR3 nucleotides are TGTGCCAGCAGCTTAGATCGAGGGGGGAGCTATGGCTACACCTTC.

The chain carries TRBV30 and TRBJ1-2; D unresolved. The CDR3 extends over 13 amino acids. Trimming cost V 0 bases and J 6 bases, with 11 bases left between them. Germline loops: CDR1 GTSNPN, CDR2 SVGIG (reference sequence). This CDR3 reads CAWSVGLEDGYTF. The CDR3 DNA follows: TGTGCCTGGAGTGTAGGACTGGAGGATGGCTACACCTTC.

This chain connects TRBV2 to TRBJ1-5; 7 bases are a match to TRBD1. Per germline, CDR1 SNHLY and CDR2 FYNNEI. This CDR3 has 14 amino acids. Trimming took 6 bases from V and 3 from J; bases not matched to a gene: 5. CDR3 amino acids: CASSDREINQPQHF. CDR3 bases: TGTGCCAGCAGCGACAGGGAAATCAATCAGCCCCAGCATTTT.

The gene calls are TRBV7-9 and TRBJ2-5; TRBD2 agrees at 11 bases. V lost 5 bases to trimming and J lost 4 bases; unmatched junction nucleotides: 9. Germline CDR1 reads SEHNR; CDR2 reads FQNEAQ (reference sequence). The length of the CDR3 is 16 residues. Written as DNA, the CDR3 is TGTGCCAGCAGCCCTGGGACTAGCGGAGGTCCAGAGACCCAGTACTTC. It specifies CASSPGTSGGPETQYF.

The chain joins TRBV9 to TRBJ1-3, with a tentative D call TRBD1 (6 bases). In germline, CDR1 is SGDLS, CDR2 YYNGEE. Trimming cost V 4 bases and J 0 bases, with 11 bases left between them. The CDR3 loop spans 15 amino acids. The CDR3 nucleotides are TGTGCCAGCAGCTCTAGGGGGAACTCTGGAAACACCATATATTTT. Amino acids: CASSSRGNSGNTIYF.

V usage is TRBV5-6 and J usage is TRBJ2-3; 12 bases line up with TRBD2. CDR1 is SGHDT and CDR2 is YYEEEE in the germline V gene. The CDR3 covers 17 residues. Trimming at V came to 4 bases and at J to 1 base, leaving 7 bases not matched to a gene. Here the CDR3 reads CASSLMTSGRRTDTQYF. For the CDR3, the DNA is TGTGCCAGCAGCCTTATGACTAGCGGGAGACGCACAGATACGCAGTATTTT.

The chain is built from TRBV28 and TRBJ2-7, with TRBD2 matching 7 bases. Germline V gene sequence: CDR1 MDHEN, CDR2 SYDVKM. The CDR3 is 12 amino acids. Germline trimming cut 8 bases from V and 9 bases from J; bases unmatched to any gene: 10. The CDR3 loop reads CASAVLAKGQYF. The CDR3 nucleotides are TGTGCCAGCGCCGTACTAGCGAAGGGGCAGTACTTC.

This chain connects TRBV4-1 to TRBJ1-2; 12 bases are a match to TRBD1. Germline V gene data show CDR1 as MGHRA and CDR2 as YSYEKL. This CDR3 contains 18 residues. J gave up 4 bases and V 3 bases, and 12 bases lay outside the gene matches. The CDR3 DNA is TGCGCCAGCAGCCAGATGGGGACAGGGGGCCGGCGGGGCTATGGCTACACCTTC. This codes for CASSQMGTGGRRGYGYTF.

This chain uses TRBV6-6 with TRBJ2-5, with 8 bases that match TRBD1. With 2 bases clipped from V and 3 bases from J, the junction kept 2 bases outside the gene matches. Germline CDR1 and CDR2: MNHNY and SVGAGI (reference sequence). The CDR3 contains 14 residues. The CDR3 sequence is CASSYTDREETQYF. The CDR3 nucleotides are TGTGCCAGCAGTTACACGGACAGGGAAGAGACCCAGTACTTC.

The chain couples TRBV6-5 to TRBJ1-5; 7 bases match TRBD1. This CDR3 is built from 15 residues. CDR1 and CDR2 from the germline V gene are MNHEY and SVGAGI. The J segment lost 2 bases and the V segment lost 6 bases, leaving 7 bases of the junction unmatched. CDR3 residues: CASRTTGYGNQPQHF. In DNA, the CDR3 is TGTGCCAGCAGGACGACAGGGTATGGCAATCAGCCCCAGCATTTT.

In the case of this clone: One junction end does not reproduce the germline sequence, and a read error may be involved. The chain employs TRBV7-7 and TRBJ2-5, with 7 bases matching TRBD2. The CDR3 is 15 amino acids. The V gene's germline CDR1 is SSHAT and CDR2 FNYEAQ (reference sequence). The CDR3: CASSPIGEGQKTQYF. The CDR3 DNA reads TGTGCTAGCAGCCCGATAGGGGAGGGGCAGAAGACCCAGTACTTC. Variable domain in full (rest from reference TRBV7-7 and TRBJ2-5): GAGVSQSPRYKVTKRGQDVTLRCDPISSHATLYWYQQALGQGPEFLTYFNYEAQPDKSGLPSDRFSAERPEGSISTLTIQRTEQRDSAMYRCASSPIGEGQKTQYFGPGTRLLVL.